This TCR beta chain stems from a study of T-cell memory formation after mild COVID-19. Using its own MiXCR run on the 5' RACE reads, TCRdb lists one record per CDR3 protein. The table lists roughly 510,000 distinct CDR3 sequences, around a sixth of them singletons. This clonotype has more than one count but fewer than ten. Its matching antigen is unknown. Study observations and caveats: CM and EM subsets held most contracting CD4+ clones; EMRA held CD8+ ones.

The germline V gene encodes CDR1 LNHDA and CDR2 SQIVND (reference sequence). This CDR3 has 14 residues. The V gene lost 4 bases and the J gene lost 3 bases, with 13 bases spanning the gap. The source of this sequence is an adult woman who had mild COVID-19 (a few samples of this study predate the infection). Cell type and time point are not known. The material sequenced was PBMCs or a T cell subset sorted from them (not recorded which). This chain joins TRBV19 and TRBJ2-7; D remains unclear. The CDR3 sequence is CASSTSAHLYEQYF. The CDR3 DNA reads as TGTGCCAGTAGTACCTCCGCACATCTCTACGAGCAGTACTTC.